This TCR beta chain was captured in a study of identical twins. Broader study findings: Interpretation of the results relied on cross-sectional statistical analysis and not on following the same donors.

In germline, CDR1 is SGDLS, CDR2 YYNGEE. The CDR3 has 14 residues. The junction had 6 bases not matched to a gene; V was cut back by 3 bases and J by 5 bases. MiXCR was run by TCRdb on the 5' RACE reads, yielding one entry per CDR3 protein. This repertoire shows about 340,000 distinct CDR3 sequences, more than 9% found once; its top ten account for roughly 7.8%. Comment on this clonotype: Its antigen is undetermined.

These sequences were also reported in another study, on yellow fever vaccine responses in identical twins.

The rearrangement uses TRBV9 and TRBJ2-3; 7 bases agree with TRBD2. The origin of this receptor is a young woman in good health. The source material was CD8+ T cells sorted from blood. CDR3 sequence: CASSDSGVQDTQYF. In DNA form, the CDR3 reads TGTGCCAGCAGCGACAGCGGGGTTCAAGATACGCAGTATTTT.